This T cell receptor (beta chain) came from a study of T cell responses to AZD1222 COVID-19 vaccine. Libraries were prepared by immunoSEQ multiplex PCR; TCRdb keeps only in-frame clonotypes and omits some of them. The table includes about 150,000 clones, around 90% detected once. Looked up from germline, CDR1 is LGHDT and CDR2 is YNNKEL (reference sequence). CDR3 length equals 15 residues. With 0 bases clipped from V and 6 bases from J, the junction kept 5 bases outside the gene matches. Concerning this clone: Antigen: not known.

General observations from the study: White British people made up most donors, females outnumbered males, and clonal diversity was possibly underestimated.

V gene TRBV3-1 (or the pseudogene TRBV3-2) combines with J gene TRBJ1-5; 7 positions match TRBD1. The sequence was collected from an adult in good health. Sample: peripheral blood, taken on day 0 of AZD1222 vaccination. For the CDR3, the DNA is TGTGCCAGCAGCCAAGATCCGACAGGGTTTCAGCCCCAGCATTTT. Translating gives CASSQDPTGFQPQHF.